Listed below are T cell receptor beta chains from one sample, sequenced in a study of identifying expanded T cells in peripheral blood. Clones were sequenced by immunoSEQ multiplex PCR, and TCRdb holds only the in-frame ones, with some missing. The data hold tens of thousands of clones, with more than 75% observed a single time. Sequenced: blood. These receptors all stem from a person aged 18 to 75 in good health. CDR3s include the opening cysteine and the closing phenylalanine or tryptophan. Fields, in order: clone size, V gene, J gene, CDR3 length, CDR3 protein. The size of a clone is reported for some rows only, either as once, few or many, or as a class for expanded clones.

size: -
V: TRBV18
J: TRBJ1-4
length: 14
CDR3: CASSPLGEGEKLFF

size: -
V: TRBV30
J: TRBJ1-2
length: 16
CDR3: CAWSVAGEFGNYGYTF

size: -
V: TRBV4-3
J: TRBJ2-4
length: 14
CDR3: CASSQDPTSLVQYF

size: once
V: TRBV5-4
J: TRBJ2-7
length: 11
CDR3: CASSLEYEQYF

size: few
V: TRBV7-9
J: TRBJ1-1
length: 16
CDR3: CASSLGGRGMNTEAFF

size: once
V: TRBV2
J: TRBJ2-1
length: 13
CDR3: CASRDTSYNEQFF

size: -
V: TRBV7-9
J: TRBJ2-7
length: 15
CDR3: CASSLRGAKTYEQYF

size: -
V: TRBV5-1
J: TRBJ2-7
length: 14
CDR3: CASSLGQGWDEQYF

size: many
V: TRBV19
J: TRBJ2-2
length: 15
CDR3: CASSIVQGVAGELFF

size: -
V: TRBV19
J: TRBJ1-2
length: 14
CDR3: CASSIVADTYGYTF

size: -
V: TRBV7-9
J: TRBJ2-7
length: 14
CDR3: CASSPSDSTYEQYF